This passage covers 3 T cell receptor beta chains from one sample sequenced in a study of cytomegalovirus exposure and HLA in healthy donors. Repertoires were generated with immunoSEQ multiplex PCR, while TCRdb's copy carries only in-frame clones and drops some. Of more than 80,000 clones listed, 95% to 97% are singletons. Sample: PBMCs. These receptors all stem from a woman younger than 35 in good health and CMV-seronegative.

This chain links TRBV27 with TRBJ2-1, with 7 bases identical to TRBD2. This CDR3 contains 13 residues. The V segment lost 7 bases and the J segment 7 bases; nucleotides outside the gene matches: 7. The germline CDR1 and CDR2 sequences are MNHEY and SMNVEV (reference sequence). DNA of the CDR3: TGTGCCAGCACCATGAGGGGAGGGAATGAGCAGTTCTTC. Translated, it gives CASTMRGGNEQFF.

The V and J genes are TRBV28 and TRBJ2-7, with 14 bases that match TRBD2. There are 16 residues in the CDR3. V lost 7 bases and J lost 1; bases outside the gene matches: 6. Germline loops: CDR1 MDHEN, CDR2 SYDVKM. CDR3 region: CASTGLAGGTSYEQYF. As DNA, the CDR3 is TGTGCCAGCACCGGACTAGCGGGAGGTACGTCCTACGAGCAGTACTTC.

Regarding this clone: Other DNA sequences from this sample encode an identical CDR3 as well. V is TRBV9 and J is TRBJ2-3; possible D gene TRBD1, 6 bases. The germline gives CDR1 SGDLS, CDR2 YYNGEE. CDR3 length equals 12 residues. Trimming took off 0 bases at V and 9 bases at J, with 8 bases between the two ends. CDR3 sequence: CASSVEGDTQYF. The CDR3 coding sequence is TGTGCCAGCAGCGTAGAGGGGGACACGCAGTATTTT.